This T cell receptor beta chain was sequenced for a study of T cell repertoires in cytomegalovirus infection. Study-wide points: Totalled public TCR beta family frequency picked out people who carried CMV plus the relevant HLA.

Many counts were recorded for this clonotype. The antigen remains unidentified. In germline, CDR1 is DFQATT, CDR2 SNEGSKA (reference sequence). J gave up 6 bases and V 3 bases, and 15 bases lay outside the gene matches. This CDR3 has 16 residues. TCRdb analysed the reads with MiXCR anew, one entry per CDR3 protein. The sample includes 110,000 to 150,000 distinct CDR3 sequences, approximately 5.9% of them seen just once. The TCR was taken from a human donor in good health (CMV status not recorded). Some clones in this sample may be carry-over from other donors' samples. The sequencing input was PBMCs. The chain uses TRBV20-1 and TRBJ2-7; 9 nucleotides line up with TRBD1. The CDR3 region has the DNA TGCAGTGCTAGCCCGACTTCCGGGACAGGGACGGTCGAGCAGTACTTC. It translates to CSASPTSGTGTVEQYF.